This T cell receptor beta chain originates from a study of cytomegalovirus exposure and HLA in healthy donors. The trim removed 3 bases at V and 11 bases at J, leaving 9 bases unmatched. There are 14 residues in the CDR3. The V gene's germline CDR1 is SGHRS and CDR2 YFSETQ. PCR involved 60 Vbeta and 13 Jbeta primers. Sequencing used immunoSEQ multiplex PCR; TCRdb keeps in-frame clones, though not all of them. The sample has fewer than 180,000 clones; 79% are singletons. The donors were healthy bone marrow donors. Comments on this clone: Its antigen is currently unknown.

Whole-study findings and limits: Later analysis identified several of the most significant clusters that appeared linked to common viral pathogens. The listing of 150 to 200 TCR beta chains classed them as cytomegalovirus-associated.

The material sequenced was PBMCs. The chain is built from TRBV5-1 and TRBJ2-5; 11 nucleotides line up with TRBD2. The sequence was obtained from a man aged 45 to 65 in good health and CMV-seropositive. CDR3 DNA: TGCGCCAGCAGCTGGGGACTAGCGGAGGATGAGCAGTACTTC. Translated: CASSWGLAEDEQYF. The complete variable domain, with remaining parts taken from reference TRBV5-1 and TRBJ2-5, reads KAGVTQTPRYLIKTRGQQVTLSCSPISGHRSVSWYQQTPGQGLQFLFEYFSETQRNKGNFPGRFSGRQFSNSRSEMNVSTLELGDSALYLCASSWGLAEDEQYFGPGTRLLVL.